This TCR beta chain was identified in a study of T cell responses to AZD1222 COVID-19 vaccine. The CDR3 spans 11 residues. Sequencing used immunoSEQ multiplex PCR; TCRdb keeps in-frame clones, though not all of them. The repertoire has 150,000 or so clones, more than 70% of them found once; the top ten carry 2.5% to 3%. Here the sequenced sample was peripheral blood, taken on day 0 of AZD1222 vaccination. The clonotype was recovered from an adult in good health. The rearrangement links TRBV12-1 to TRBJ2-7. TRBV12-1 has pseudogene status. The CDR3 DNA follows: TGTGCCAGCAGGGTTTTGGACGAGCAGTACTTC. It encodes CASRVLDEQYF.